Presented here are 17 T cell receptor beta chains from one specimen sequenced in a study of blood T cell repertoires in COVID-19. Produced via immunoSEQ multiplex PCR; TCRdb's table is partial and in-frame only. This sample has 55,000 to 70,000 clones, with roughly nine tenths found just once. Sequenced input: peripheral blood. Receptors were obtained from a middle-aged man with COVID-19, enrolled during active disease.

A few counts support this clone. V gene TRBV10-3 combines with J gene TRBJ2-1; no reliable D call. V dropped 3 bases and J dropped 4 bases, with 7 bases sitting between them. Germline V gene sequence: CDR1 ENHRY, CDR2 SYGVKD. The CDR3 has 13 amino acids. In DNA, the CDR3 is TGTGCCATCAGTGAACAGCTATACAATGAGCAGTTCTTC. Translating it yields CAISEQLYNEQFF.

CDR3 region: CASKMDRGSNQPQHF. DNA for the CDR3: TGTGCCAGCAAAATGGACAGGGGTTCTAATCAGCCCCAGCATTTT. The chain uses TRBV2 and TRBJ1-5; 9 positions match TRBD1. The germline V gene has CDR1 SNHLY and CDR2 FYNNEI. The CDR3 totals 15 residues. The V gene end was trimmed by 7 bases and the J gene end by 4 bases; junction bases not matched to a gene: 8.

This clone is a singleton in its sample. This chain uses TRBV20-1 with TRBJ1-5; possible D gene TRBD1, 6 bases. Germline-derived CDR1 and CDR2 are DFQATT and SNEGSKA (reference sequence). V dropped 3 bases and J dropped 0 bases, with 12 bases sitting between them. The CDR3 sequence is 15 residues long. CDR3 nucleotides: TGCAGTGCTAGTAGACAGGCCAATAGCAATCAGCCCCAGCATTTT. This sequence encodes CSASRQANSNQPQHF.

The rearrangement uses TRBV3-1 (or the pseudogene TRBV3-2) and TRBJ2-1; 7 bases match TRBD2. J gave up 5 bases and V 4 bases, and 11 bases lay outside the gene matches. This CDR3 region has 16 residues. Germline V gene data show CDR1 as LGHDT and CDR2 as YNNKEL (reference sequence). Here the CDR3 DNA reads TGTGCCAGCAGCCTAAACGGCCAGCGGGGAGACAATGAGCAGTTCTTC. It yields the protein CASSLNGQRGDNEQFF.

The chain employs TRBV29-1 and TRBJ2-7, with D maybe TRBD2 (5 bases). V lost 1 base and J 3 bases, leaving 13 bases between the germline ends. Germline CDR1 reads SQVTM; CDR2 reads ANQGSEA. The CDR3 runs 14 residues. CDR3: CSVEVGNGVYEQYF. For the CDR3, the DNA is TGCAGCGTTGAAGTGGGTAACGGGGTCTACGAGCAGTACTTC.

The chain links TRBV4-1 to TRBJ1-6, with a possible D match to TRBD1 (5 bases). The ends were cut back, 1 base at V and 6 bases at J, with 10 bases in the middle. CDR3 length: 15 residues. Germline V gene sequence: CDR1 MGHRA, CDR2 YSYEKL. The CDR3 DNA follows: TGCGCCAGCAGCCAAGTTACAGGCCCTAATTCACCCCTCCACTTT. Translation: CASSQVTGPNSPLHF.

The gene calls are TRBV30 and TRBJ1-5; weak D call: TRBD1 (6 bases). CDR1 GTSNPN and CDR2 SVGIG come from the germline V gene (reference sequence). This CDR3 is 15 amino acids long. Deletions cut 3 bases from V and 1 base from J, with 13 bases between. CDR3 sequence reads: CAWSRQGISNQPQHF. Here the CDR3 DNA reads TGTGCCTGGAGCCGGCAGGGGATCAGCAATCAGCCCCAGCATTTT. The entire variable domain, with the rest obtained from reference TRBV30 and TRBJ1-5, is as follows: SQTIHQWPATLVQPVGSPLSLECTVEGTSNPNLYWYRQAAGRGLQLLFYSVGIGQISSEVPQNLSASRPQDRQFILSSKKLLLSDSGFYLCAWSRQGISNQPQHFGDGTRLSIL.

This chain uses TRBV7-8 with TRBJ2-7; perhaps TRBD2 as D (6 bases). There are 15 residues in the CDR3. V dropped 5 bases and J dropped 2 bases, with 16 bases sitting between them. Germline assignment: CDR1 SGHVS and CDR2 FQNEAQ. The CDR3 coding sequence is TGTGCCAGCAGCCCTTCCAGAGAGCGGGCCTACGAGCAGTACTTC. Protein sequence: CASSPSRERAYEQYF.

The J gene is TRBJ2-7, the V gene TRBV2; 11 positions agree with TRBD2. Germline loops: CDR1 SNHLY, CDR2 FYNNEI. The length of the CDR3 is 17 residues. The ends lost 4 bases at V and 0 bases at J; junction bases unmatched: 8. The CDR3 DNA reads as TGTGCCAGCAGTGGTGGACTAGCGGGTTTAAGCTCCTACGAGCAGTACTTC. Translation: CASSGGLAGLSSYEQYF. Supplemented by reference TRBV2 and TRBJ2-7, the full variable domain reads EPEVTQTPSHQVTQMGQEVILRCVPISNHLYFYWYRQILGQKVEFLVSFYNNEISEKSEIFDDQFSVERPDGSNFTLKIRSTKLEDSAMYFCASSGGLAGLSSYEQYFGPGTRLTVT.

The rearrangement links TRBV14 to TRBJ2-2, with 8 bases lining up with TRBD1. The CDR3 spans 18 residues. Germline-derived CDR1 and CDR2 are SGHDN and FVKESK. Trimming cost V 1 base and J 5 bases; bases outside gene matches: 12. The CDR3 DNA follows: TGTGCCAGCAGCCAAGCGGGTAGTGACAGGGGAAAGACCGGGGAGCTGTTTTTT. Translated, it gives CASSQAGSDRGKTGELFF.

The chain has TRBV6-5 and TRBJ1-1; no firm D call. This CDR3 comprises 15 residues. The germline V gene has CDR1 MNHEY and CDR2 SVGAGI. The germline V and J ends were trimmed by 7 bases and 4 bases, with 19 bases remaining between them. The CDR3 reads CASNVLFYEGTEAFF. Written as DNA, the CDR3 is TGTGCCAGCAATGTTTTGTTCTATGAGGGCACTGAAGCTTTCTTT.

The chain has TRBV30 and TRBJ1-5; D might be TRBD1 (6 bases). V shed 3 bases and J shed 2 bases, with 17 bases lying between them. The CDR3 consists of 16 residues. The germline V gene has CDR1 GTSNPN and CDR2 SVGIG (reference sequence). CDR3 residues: CAWSPPTGWGNQPQHF. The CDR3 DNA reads TGTGCCTGGAGCCCCCCGACAGGTTGGGGCAATCAGCCCCAGCATTTT.

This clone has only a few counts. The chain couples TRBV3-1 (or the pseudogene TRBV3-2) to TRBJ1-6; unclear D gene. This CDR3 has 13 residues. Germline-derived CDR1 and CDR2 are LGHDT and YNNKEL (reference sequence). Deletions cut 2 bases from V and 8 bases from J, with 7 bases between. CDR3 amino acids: CASSQTSDSPLHF. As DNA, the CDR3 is TGTGCCAGCAGCCAAACCAGCGATTCACCCCTCCACTTT.

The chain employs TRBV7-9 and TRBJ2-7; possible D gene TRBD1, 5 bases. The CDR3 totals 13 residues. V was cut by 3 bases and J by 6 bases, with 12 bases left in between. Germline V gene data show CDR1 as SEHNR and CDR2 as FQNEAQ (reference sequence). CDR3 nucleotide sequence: TGTGCCAGCAGCTTTCTAGGGGTTGGCGAGCAGTACTTC. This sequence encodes CASSFLGVGEQYF.

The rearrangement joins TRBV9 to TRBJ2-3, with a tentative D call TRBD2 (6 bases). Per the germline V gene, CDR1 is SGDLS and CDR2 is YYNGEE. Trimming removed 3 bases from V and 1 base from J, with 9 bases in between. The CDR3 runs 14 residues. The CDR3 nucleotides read TGTGCCAGCAGCGGTAGCGGCCGCACAGATACGCAGTATTTT. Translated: CASSGSGRTDTQYF.

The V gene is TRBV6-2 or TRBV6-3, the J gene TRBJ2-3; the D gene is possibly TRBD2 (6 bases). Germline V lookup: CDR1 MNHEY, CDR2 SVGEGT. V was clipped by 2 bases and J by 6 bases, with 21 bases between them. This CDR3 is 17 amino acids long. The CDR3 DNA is TGTGCCAGCAGTTACCCCCCTCAGGCGCGGGGAGTGGATACGCAGTATTTT. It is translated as CASSYPPQARGVDTQYF.

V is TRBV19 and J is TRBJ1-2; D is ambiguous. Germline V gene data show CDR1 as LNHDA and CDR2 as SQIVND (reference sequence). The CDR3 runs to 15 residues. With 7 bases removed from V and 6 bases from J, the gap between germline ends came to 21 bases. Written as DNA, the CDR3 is TGTGCCAGTAACCCCGGCACCCCTACGGCGGATGGCTACACCTTC. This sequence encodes CASNPGTPTADGYTF.